This TCR beta chain was identified in a study of blood T cell repertoires in COVID-19. Overall study context: Samples representing acute and convalescent COVID-19 were sourced from the United States, Italy and Spain. PBMCs, B-cell-depleted T cells, or T cells were the source of the cDNA or gDNA that made up the material.

Study processing details: Amplification of reference gene primers provided the estimated nucleated cell counts. Sequencing was performed with immunoSEQ multiplex PCR; in TCRdb, only in-frame clones are kept and a portion is missing. V, J and clone size derive from that table, while D and trimming were established from the DNA sequence. The table records about 200,000 clones, around 80% of them present only once. Material: peripheral blood. The sequence was obtained from a woman between 65 and 79 years old with acute or convalescent COVID-19.

The CDR3 sequence is CASSLGMQGNSPLHF. The DNA of the CDR3 is TGTGCCAGCAGTCTGGGGATGCAGGGGAATTCACCCCTCCACTTT. J is TRBJ1-6 and V is TRBV27; tentatively, D is TRBD1 (6 bases). In germline, CDR1 is MNHEY, CDR2 SMNVEV (reference sequence). The CDR3 spans 15 residues. Trimming took off 5 bases at V and 7 bases at J, with 15 bases between the two ends.